This entry lists 28 T cell receptor beta chains sequenced from one sample in a study of T-cell reconstitution after alpha-beta-depleted transplantation in children. Unique molecular identifiers were used to barcode this TCRbeta library. TCRdb reprocessed the PCR reads with MiXCR, giving one entry per CDR3 protein. Of around 440,000 distinct CDR3 sequences in the sample, over 9.5% were seen once. This specimen consisted of PBMCs, obtained before TCRalphabeta/CD19-depleted stem cell transplant. The receptors were gathered from a child aged 2 to 15 with inherited bone marrow failure, due to receive a stem cell transplant.

This clonotype was counted ten times or more. J is TRBJ2-2 and V is TRBV5-1, with a tentative D call TRBD1 (5 bases). The CDR3 spans 16 residues. Trimming left V 5 bases short and J 0 bases short, with 14 bases between. Germline V gives CDR1 SGHRS, CDR2 YFSETQ. CDR3 nucleotide sequence: TGCGCCAGCAGGGATCAGGGAAACGCGAACACCGGGGAGCTGTTTTTT. Amino acid sequence: CASRDQGNANTGELFF.

In its sample, this clonotype was seen many times. The rearrangement uses TRBV27 and TRBJ2-1, with D possibly TRBD2 on 6 matching bases. CDR1 and CDR2 from the germline V gene are MNHEY and SMNVEV (reference sequence). The CDR3 length is 14 residues. V was pared by 1 base and J by 9 bases, with 13 bases between. CDR3 region: CASSLFRGGGEQFF. CDR3 in DNA: TGTGCCAGCAGTTTATTTCGGGGAGGAGGTGAGCAGTTCTTC.

This chain joins TRBV24-1 and TRBJ2-7; D assignment may be TRBD1 or TRBD2 (5 bases each). From germline, CDR1 is KGHDR and CDR2 SFDVKD. Trimming pared 4 bases from V and 9 bases from J, leaving 24 bases between. CDR3 length: 16 residues. The CDR3 is CATSEAGTGRPEGQYF. In nucleotides, the CDR3 is TGTGCCACCAGTGAGGCCGGGACCGGGCGCCCTGAGGGGCAGTACTTC.

The chain combines TRBV2 with TRBJ2-1; D remains unclear. Germline V gene lookup returns CDR1 SNHLY and CDR2 FYNNEI. CDR3 size: 11 residues. CDR3 bases: TGTACCTTCTGTTTTCTAGATGAGCAGTTCTTC. Protein: CTFCFLDEQFF. Filled out from reference TRBV2 and TRBJ2-1, the complete variable domain reads EPEVTQTPSHQVTQMGQEVILRCVPISNHLYFYWYRQILGQKVEFLVSFYNNEISEKSEIFDDQFSVERPDGSNFTLKIRSTKLEDSAMYFCTFCFLDEQFFGPGTRLTVL.

This clonotype occurred many times. The rearrangement joins TRBV10-2 to TRBJ2-1, with a tentative D call TRBD2 (5 bases). V was clipped by 7 bases and J by 0 bases, with 16 bases between them. The CDR3 has 16 amino acids. CDR1 is WSHSY and CDR2 is SAAADI in the germline V gene. The CDR3 protein is CASTAEDGLSYNEQFF. The CDR3 DNA sequence: TGCGCCAGCACAGCGGAGGACGGCCTCTCCTACAATGAGCAGTTCTTC.

The chain couples TRBV4-3 to TRBJ2-2; maybe TRBD2 (6 bases). The CDR3 loop spans 13 amino acids. Per germline, CDR1 LGHNA and CDR2 YSLEER. V lost 8 bases and J lost 8, with 15 bases in between. The chain's CDR3 is CASGPGGLGELFF. The DNA for the CDR3 is TGCGCCAGCGGGCCCGGGGGACTTGGGGAGCTGTTTTTT.

At least ten counts were recorded for this clonotype. The V and J genes are TRBV7-2 and TRBJ1-5, with D perhaps matching TRBD1 (5 bases). CDR3 length: 13 amino acids. Germline lookup yields CDR1 SGHTA and CDR2 FQGNSA. Trimming pared 5 bases from V and 7 bases from J, leaving 12 bases between. The CDR3 bases are TGTGCCAGCAGCATCAGGGACGGACAGCCCCAGCATTTT. It codes for CASSIRDGQPQHF.

The table lists this clonotype with many counts. The V and J genes are TRBV15 and TRBJ2-5; 7 bases are a match to TRBD2. CDR1 is LNHNV, CDR2 YYDKDF, per germline (reference sequence). J gave up 4 bases and V 1 base, and 3 bases lay outside the gene matches. CDR3 size: 14 residues. The CDR3 loop reads CATSRGGSGETQYF. CDR3 DNA: TGTGCCACCAGCAGAGGCGGGAGCGGAGAGACCCAGTACTTC.

This clonotype was found many times. CDR3 in DNA: TGCAGTGCCACGGACGTCAGCTCCTACGAGCAGTACTTC. Residues: CSATDVSSYEQYF. This rearrangement joins TRBV20-1 to TRBJ2-7; D remains unclear. Germline V lookup: CDR1 DFQATT, CDR2 SNEGSKA (reference sequence). The CDR3 is 13 amino acids. V was trimmed by 6 bases and J by 0 bases, leaving 12 bases between them.

This clonotype occurred many times. The CDR3 is CASSPLNRNEQFF. As DNA, the CDR3 is TGTGCCAGCAGCCCCTTAAACCGCAATGAGCAGTTCTTC. The chain is built from TRBV11-2 and TRBJ2-1; D remains ambiguous. Per the germline V gene, CDR1 is SGHAT and CDR2 is FQNNGV. The CDR3 is 13 amino acids. Trimming took 5 bases from V and 6 from J, leaving 11 bases between them.

The CDR3 region has the DNA TGTGCCAGCAGTCCCCCCGCGGGAGCGACCCAGTACTTC. This translates into CASSPPAGATQYF. The chain employs TRBV12-3 or TRBV12-4 and TRBJ2-5, with 7 bases matching TRBD2. The CDR3 sequence is 13 residues long. V lost 5 bases and J lost 7; bases outside the gene matches: 7.

The rearrangement joins TRBV27 to TRBJ2-1; D call uncertain. The germline gives CDR1 MNHEY, CDR2 SMNVEV (reference sequence). The CDR3 length is 16 residues. The ends were cut back, 3 bases at V and 0 bases at J, with 12 bases in the middle. Here the CDR3 reads CASSFSPGSSYNEQFF. CDR3 DNA sequence: TGTGCCAGCAGTTTCTCTCCGGGTAGCTCCTACAATGAGCAGTTCTTC.

The chain employs TRBV7-6 and TRBJ2-7; 13 nucleotides agree with TRBD2. The CDR3 length is 16 residues. Looked up from germline, CDR1 is SGHVS and CDR2 is FNYEAQ. V lost 3 bases to trimming and J lost 2 bases; unmatched junction nucleotides: 4. CDR3 in amino acids: CASSFGLAGEPYEQYF. In DNA, the CDR3 is TGTGCCAGCAGCTTCGGACTAGCGGGAGAGCCCTACGAGCAGTACTTC.

This clonotype was picked up a small number of times. The CDR3 nucleotides are TGTGCCTGGAATAGCGGGAGGGCCACAGATACGCAGTATTTT. Translating it yields CAWNSGRATDTQYF. The V gene is TRBV30, the J gene TRBJ2-3, with 11 bases aligning to TRBD2. V lost 4 bases, J lost 2 bases, and 2 bases stayed unmatched. The CDR3 totals 14 residues. CDR1 and CDR2 (germline): GTSNPN, SVGIG (reference sequence).

This clonotype was seen at least ten times. The CDR3 reads CASSFGTGNSPLHF. The CDR3 nucleotides read TGTGCCAGCAGCTTTGGGACAGGCAATTCACCCCTCCACTTT. The chain joins TRBV13 to TRBJ1-6; 8 nucleotides match TRBD1. Germline V gene lookup returns CDR1 PRHDT and CDR2 FYEKMQ (reference sequence). The CDR3 covers 14 residues. Trimming cost V 3 bases and J 7 bases; bases outside gene matches: 2.

This clonotype was recorded many times. The V call is TRBV7-2, the J call TRBJ2-5; 9 nucleotides match TRBD1. The germline V gene has CDR1 SGHTA and CDR2 FQGNSA. Trimming took 5 bases from V and 5 from J; bases not matched to a gene: 6. The CDR3 has 14 amino acids. The CDR3 sequence: CASSAGTGRETQYF. The CDR3 DNA reads as TGTGCCAGCAGCGCTGGGACAGGGAGGGAGACCCAGTACTTC.

In its sample, this clonotype was seen a few times. CDR3 residues: CSVEQQGGHEQYF. For the CDR3, the DNA is TGCAGCGTTGAACAACAGGGAGGCCACGAGCAGTACTTC. The chain links TRBV29-1 to TRBJ2-7; D could derive from TRBD1 or TRBD2 (6 bases each). Germline CDR1 and CDR2: SQVTM and ANQGSEA. The V and J ends lost 2 bases and 5 bases respectively, with 13 bases between them. This CDR3 has 13 residues.

This clonotype was counted ten times or more. The chain carries TRBV7-9 and TRBJ1-1; weak D call: TRBD1 (5 bases). Germline CDR1 reads SEHNR; CDR2 reads FQNEAQ (reference sequence). The V and J ends lost 5 bases and 0 bases respectively, with 16 bases between them. This CDR3 has 16 residues. The DNA for the CDR3 is TGTGCCAGCAGCCACGACAGCGTGGCCTTGAACACTGAAGCTTTCTTT. Protein sequence: CASSHDSVALNTEAFF.

Comments on this clonotype: A single base separates this from a much larger clone, so it may be a read error. The chain links TRBV20-1 to TRBJ2-5; 8 bases are shared with TRBD1. The CDR3 has 13 residues. The germline gives CDR1 DFQATT, CDR2 SNEGSKA (reference sequence). The CDR3 DNA reads as TGCAGTGCTAGGCAGGGGGCGCGTGAGACCCAGCACTTC. Its protein is CSARQGARETQHF.

This clonotype was observed many times. The gene calls are TRBV13 and TRBJ2-7; D not certain. Germline V gives CDR1 PRHDT, CDR2 FYEKMQ (reference sequence). The CDR3 totals 12 residues. V lost 1 base and J 6 bases, leaving 7 bases between the germline ends. The CDR3 sequence: CASSLEVSEQYF. The CDR3 DNA follows: TGTGCCAGCAGCTTAGAGGTGAGCGAGCAGTACTTC.

This chain joins TRBV6-1 and TRBJ1-1; no firm D call. The CDR3 length is 15 residues. The V end was cut by 5 bases, the J end by 3 bases, with 16 bases between. Germline V gives CDR1 MNHNS, CDR2 SASEGT. The CDR3 protein is CASSPLVRGDTEAFF. CDR3 DNA sequence: TGTGCCAGCAGTCCTCTCGTTCGGGGAGACACTGAAGCTTTCTTT.

With regard to this clonotype: Given a much more abundant clone one base away, this may be a read error. The chain employs TRBV20-1 and TRBJ2-1, with 10 positions matching TRBD2. Trimming removed 2 bases from V and 13 bases from J; junction bases left unmatched: 14. CDR1 and CDR2 from the germline V gene are DFQATT and SNEGSKA (reference sequence). This CDR3 is built from 15 residues. Written as DNA, the CDR3 is TGCAGTGCTAGATTGGCTCCTAGCGGGAGTCGTGATCAGTTCTTC. Translation gives CSARLAPSGSRDQFF.

This clonotype was seen repeatedly, ten times or more. Being one base from a much bigger clone, this may be a read error. The V and J genes are TRBV6-5 and TRBJ2-7; D remains unclear. From germline, CDR1 is MNHEY and CDR2 SVGAGI. V lost 2 bases, J lost 3 bases, and 2 bases lay in between. This CDR3 has 11 amino acids. CDR3 loop: CASSYRYEQYF. The CDR3 nucleotides read TGTGCCAGCAGTTACCGCTACGAGCAGTACTTC.

This clonotype was seen repeatedly, ten times or more. The chain couples TRBV12-3 or TRBV12-4 to TRBJ2-7; no clear D gene. CDR3 length: 14 residues. V gave up 1 base and J gave up 3 bases, with 10 bases separating them. CDR3 in DNA: TGTGCCAGCAGTTTAGGACCGGCTGTCTACGAGCAGTACTTC. Protein product: CASSLGPAVYEQYF.

A few counts support this clonotype. The chain carries TRBV2 and TRBJ2-7, with 9 bases fitting TRBD1. Germline values: CDR1 SNHLY, CDR2 FYNNEI. Trimming at V came to 5 bases and at J to 2 bases, leaving 4 bases not matched to a gene. CDR3 length: 14 amino acids. The CDR3 DNA follows: TGTGCCAGCAGTTTCCGGACAGGGGCCTACGAGCAGTACTTC. Its protein product is CASSFRTGAYEQYF.

This clonotype has a count of ten or more. The chain couples TRBV21-1 to TRBJ2-2; whether TRBD1, the table's D call, matches the DNA was not checked. TRBV21-1 corresponds to a pseudogene. The CDR3 has 15 amino acids. DNA of the CDR3: TGTGCCAGCAGCAAAAGCGGGAAGGGGACCGGGGAGCTGTTTTTT. Its protein is CASSKSGKGTGELFF.

The rearrangement joins TRBV28 to TRBJ2-7; TRBD1 matches 7 bases. This CDR3 region has 14 residues. The germline V gene has CDR1 MDHEN and CDR2 SYDVKM. The J segment lost 2 bases and the V segment lost 8 bases, leaving 9 bases of the junction unmatched. The DNA of the CDR3 is TGTGCCAGCCTCGAAGGGGGCCAGGCCTACGAGCAGTACTTC. Residues: CASLEGGQAYEQYF.

In this sample, this clonotype turned up many times. The chain uses TRBV29-1 and TRBJ2-5, with 7 bases that match TRBD1. CDR1 and CDR2 from the germline V gene are SQVTM and ANQGSEA. The CDR3 sequence is 11 residues long. With V trimmed by 6 bases and J by 7 bases, 5 bases remained unmatched. The CDR3 here is CSVEPGGTQYF. For the CDR3, the DNA is TGCAGCGTCGAACCAGGGGGGACCCAGTACTTC. The variable domain in full, completed from reference TRBV29-1 and TRBJ2-5, reads SAVISQKPSRDICQRGTSLTIQCQVDSQVTMMFWYRQQPGQSLTLIATANQGSEATYESGFVIDKFPISRPNLTFSTLTVSNMSPEDSSIYLCSVEPGGTQYFGPGTRLLVL.